This TCR beta chain was found in a study of CXCR3-negative and CXCR3-positive naive CD8 T cells. The CDR3 runs 16 residues. Germline V gene data show CDR1 as SGHVS and CDR2 as FQNEAQ. About this clonotype itself: Its antigen is not identified.

The study, taken as a whole, reports: CXCR3-positive naive cells carried more hydrophobic TRB CDR3s than CXCR3-negative ones. Fresh PBMCs went into most assays, and CXCR3 expression partly declined after cryopreservation.

The libraries of TRB cDNA were constructed through 5' RACE using UMI labels. TCRdb reanalyzed the 5' RACE reads and collapses them to one entry per CDR3 protein, without DNA. Its listing shows nearly 90,000 distinct CDR3 sequences. The material sequenced was naive CXCR3+ CD8+ T cells from blood. Described subset: CD45RO-CCR7+CD27+CD95- naive CD8+ T cells expressing CXCR3 (TNR3+). The rearrangement joins TRBV7-8 to TRBJ2-2; TCRdb's assignment of TRBD1 cannot be checked, as there is no DNA. The clonotype was recovered from a human donor in good health. Some clones in this sample may be carry-over from other donors' samples. CDR3: CASSFLSSFNTGELFF.